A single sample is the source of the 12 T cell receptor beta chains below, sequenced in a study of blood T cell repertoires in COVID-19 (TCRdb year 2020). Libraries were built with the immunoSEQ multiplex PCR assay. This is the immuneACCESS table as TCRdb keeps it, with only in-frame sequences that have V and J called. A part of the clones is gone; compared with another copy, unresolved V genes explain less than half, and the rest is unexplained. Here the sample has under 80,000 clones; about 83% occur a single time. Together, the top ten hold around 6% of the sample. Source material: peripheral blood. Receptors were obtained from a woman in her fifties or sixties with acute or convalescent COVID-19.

The CDR3 bases are TGTGCCAGCAGTAACCCGGGATCCGGGAATTCACCCCTCCACTTT. This sequence encodes CASSNPGSGNSPLHF. The chain links TRBV6-5 to TRBJ1-6; D remains unclear. The CDR3 sequence is 15 residues long. Trimming shortened V by 5 bases and J by 7 bases, and 15 bases separated the two germline ends. Germline V CDR1 and CDR2: MNHEY, SVGAGI.

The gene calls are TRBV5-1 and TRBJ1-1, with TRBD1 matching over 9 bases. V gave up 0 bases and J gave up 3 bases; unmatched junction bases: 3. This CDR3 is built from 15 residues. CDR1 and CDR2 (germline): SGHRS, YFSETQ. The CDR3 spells CASSLGRDRDTEAFF. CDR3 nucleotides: TGCGCCAGCAGCTTGGGTCGGGACAGGGACACTGAAGCTTTCTTT.

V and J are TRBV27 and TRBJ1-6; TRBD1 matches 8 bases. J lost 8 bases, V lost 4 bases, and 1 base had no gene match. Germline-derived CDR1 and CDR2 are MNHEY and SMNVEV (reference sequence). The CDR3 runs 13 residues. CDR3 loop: CASSYRGDSPLHF. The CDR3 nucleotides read TGTGCCAGCAGTTACAGGGGGGATTCACCCCTCCACTTT.

The CDR3 nucleotides read TGCGCCAGCAATAGGGGCGGGGGTTCCCCTAGCACAGATACGCAGTATTTT. It specifies CASNRGGGSPSTDTQYF. The chain employs TRBV5-1 and TRBJ2-3, with 7 bases that match TRBD2. CDR1 SGHRS and CDR2 YFSETQ come from the germline V gene. The CDR3 extends over 17 amino acids. V trimming: 6 bases; J trimming: 0 bases; junction bases outside the gene matches: 13.

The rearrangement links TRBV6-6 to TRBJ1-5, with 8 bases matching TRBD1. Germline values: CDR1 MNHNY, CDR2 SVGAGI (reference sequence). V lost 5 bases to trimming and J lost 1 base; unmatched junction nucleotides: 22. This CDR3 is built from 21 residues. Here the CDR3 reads CASSPLVRPGTGGRSNQPQHF. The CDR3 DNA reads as TGTGCCAGCAGTCCCCTTGTTCGGCCGGGGACAGGAGGGAGGAGCAATCAGCCCCAGCATTTT.

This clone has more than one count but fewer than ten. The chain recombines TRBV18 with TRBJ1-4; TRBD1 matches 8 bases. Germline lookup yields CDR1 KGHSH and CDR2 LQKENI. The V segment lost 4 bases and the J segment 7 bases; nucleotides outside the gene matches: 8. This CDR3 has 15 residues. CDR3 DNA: TGTGCCAGCTCACAGACAGGGGATAAGAGTGAAAAACTGTTTTTT. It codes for CASSQTGDKSEKLFF.

The CDR3 DNA sequence: TGTGCCAGCAGTGGCGGACTAGCGGGGGTATACGAGCAGTACTTC. Translated: CASSGGLAGVYEQYF. This chain connects TRBV6-4 to TRBJ2-7; 13 nucleotides agree with TRBD2. The CDR3 consists of 15 residues. Germline V gene data show CDR1 as MRHNA and CDR2 as SNTAGT. V gave up 4 bases and J gave up 4 bases; unmatched junction bases: 4.

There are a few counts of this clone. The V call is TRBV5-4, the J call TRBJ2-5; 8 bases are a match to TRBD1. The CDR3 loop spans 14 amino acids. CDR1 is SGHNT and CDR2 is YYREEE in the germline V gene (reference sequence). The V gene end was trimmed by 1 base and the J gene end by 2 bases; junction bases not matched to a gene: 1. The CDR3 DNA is TGTGCCAGCAGCTTGCAGGGGGCTCAAGAGACCCAGTACTTC. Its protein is CASSLQGAQETQYF.

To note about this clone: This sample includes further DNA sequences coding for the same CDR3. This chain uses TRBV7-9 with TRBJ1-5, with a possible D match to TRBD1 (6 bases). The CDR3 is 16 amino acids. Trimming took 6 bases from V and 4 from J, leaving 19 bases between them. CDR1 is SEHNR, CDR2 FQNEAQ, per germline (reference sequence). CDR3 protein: CASSPLGGQGNQPQHF. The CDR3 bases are TGTGCCAGCAGTCCGCTGGGGGGGCAGGGGAATCAGCCCCAGCATTTT.

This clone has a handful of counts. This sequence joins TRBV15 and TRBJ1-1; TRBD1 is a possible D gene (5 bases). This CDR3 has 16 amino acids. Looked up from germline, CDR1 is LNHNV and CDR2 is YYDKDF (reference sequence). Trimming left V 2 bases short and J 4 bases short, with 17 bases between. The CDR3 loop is CATSRSFRALGTEAFF. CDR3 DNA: TGTGCCACCAGCAGAAGTTTCAGGGCCTTGGGCACTGAAGCTTTCTTT.

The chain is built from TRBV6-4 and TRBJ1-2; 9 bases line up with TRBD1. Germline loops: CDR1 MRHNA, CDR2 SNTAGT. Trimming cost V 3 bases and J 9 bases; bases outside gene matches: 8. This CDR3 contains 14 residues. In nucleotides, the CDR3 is TGTGCCAGCAGTGAAGGGGCGGGACAGGGAAGCTACACCTTC. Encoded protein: CASSEGAGQGSYTF.

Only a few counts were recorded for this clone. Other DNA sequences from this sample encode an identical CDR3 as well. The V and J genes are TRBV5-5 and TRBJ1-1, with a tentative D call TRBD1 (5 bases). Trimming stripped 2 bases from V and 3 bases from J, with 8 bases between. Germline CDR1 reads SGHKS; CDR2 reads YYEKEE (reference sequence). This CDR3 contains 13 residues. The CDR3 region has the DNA TGTGCCAGCAGCTTAGGGGTGGACACTGAAGCTTTCTTT. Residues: CASSLGVDTEAFF. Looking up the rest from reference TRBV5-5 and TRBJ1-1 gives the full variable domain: DAGVTQSPTHLIKTRGQQVTLRCSPISGHKSVSWYQQVLGQGPQFIFQYYEKEERGRGNFPDRFSARQFPNYSSELNVNALLLGDSALYLCASSLGVDTEAFFGQGTRLTVV.